This T cell receptor beta chain emerged from a study of T-cell reconstitution after alpha-beta-depleted transplantation in children. Broader study findings: T cells produced anew were the main source of T-cell counts and diversity one year after transplant.

Using unique molecular identifiers, the investigators prepared the TCRbeta library. TCRdb re-analysed the PCR reads in MiXCR, keeping a single row per CDR3 protein. The table includes 580,000 or so distinct CDR3 sequences, more than 20% detected once. Germline CDR1 reads SGHAT; CDR2 reads FQNNGV. This CDR3 has 15 residues. Germline trimming cut 4 bases from V and 3 bases from J; bases unmatched to any gene: 4. As for this clonotype: Its specificity is not known.

The gene calls are TRBV11-2 and TRBJ2-2; 8 bases fit TRBD1. The TCR comes from a boy in the first two years of life who had a stem cell transplant for acute myeloid leukemia, so the T cells may come from the graft donor. The material was PBMCs, mostly from graft donor cells, obtained 360 days after TCRalphabeta/CD19-depleted stem cell transplant. For the CDR3, the DNA is TGTGCCAGCAGCTCCTACAGGGGGGACACCGGGGAGCTGTTTTTT. Amino acids: CASSSYRGDTGELFF.